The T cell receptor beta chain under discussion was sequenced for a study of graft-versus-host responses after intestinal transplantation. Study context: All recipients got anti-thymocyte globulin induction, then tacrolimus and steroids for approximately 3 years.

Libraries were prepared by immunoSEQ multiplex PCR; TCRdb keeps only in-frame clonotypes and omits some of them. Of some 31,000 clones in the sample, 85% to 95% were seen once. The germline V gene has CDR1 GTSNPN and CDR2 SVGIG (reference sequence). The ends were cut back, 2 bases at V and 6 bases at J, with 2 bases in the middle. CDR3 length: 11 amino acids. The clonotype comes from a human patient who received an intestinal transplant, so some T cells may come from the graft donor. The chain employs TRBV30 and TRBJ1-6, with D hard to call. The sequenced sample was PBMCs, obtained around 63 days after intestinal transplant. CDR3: CAWSLNSPLHF. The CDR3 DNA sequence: TGTGCCTGGAGTCTTAATTCACCCCTCCACTTT.